What follows is one T cell receptor beta chain and its context. The entry originates in a study of blood T cell repertoires in COVID-19. Assay used: immunoSEQ multiplex PCR; TCRdb lists only in-frame clones, some missing. The sample has approximately 120,000 clones, approximately 83% seen once. The germline V and J ends were trimmed by 2 bases and 5 bases, with 9 bases remaining between them. This CDR3 contains 14 residues. Germline V CDR1 and CDR2: MNHEY, SVGEGT. The clonotype originates from a woman in her 50s who had recovered from COVID-19. The sequenced material came from peripheral blood. The V and J genes are TRBV6-2 or TRBV6-3 and TRBJ2-2; possibly TRBD2 for D (6 bases). CDR3 loop: CASSYGGNTGELFF. CDR3 sequence (DNA): TGTGCCAGCAGTTACGGCGGGAATACCGGGGAGCTGTTTTTT.